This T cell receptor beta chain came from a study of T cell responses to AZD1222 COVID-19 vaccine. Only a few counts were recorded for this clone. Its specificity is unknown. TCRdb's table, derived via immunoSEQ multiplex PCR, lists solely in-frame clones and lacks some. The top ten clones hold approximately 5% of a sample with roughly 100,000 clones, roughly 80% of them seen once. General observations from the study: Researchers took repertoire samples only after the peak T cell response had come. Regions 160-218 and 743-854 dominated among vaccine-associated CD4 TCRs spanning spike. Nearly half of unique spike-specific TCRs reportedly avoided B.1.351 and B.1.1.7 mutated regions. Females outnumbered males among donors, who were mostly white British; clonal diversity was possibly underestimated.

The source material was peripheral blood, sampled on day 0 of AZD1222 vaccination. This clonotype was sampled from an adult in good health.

CDR3 amino acids: CASSLRTGTVGGYTF. CDR3 DNA sequence: TGTGCCAGCAGCTTGAGAACCGGGACAGTTGGGGGCTACACCTTC. This chain joins TRBV5-5 and TRBJ1-2; 7 bases match TRBD1. There are 15 residues in the CDR3. Germline CDR1 is SGHKS and CDR2 is YYEKEE (reference sequence). After removal of 1 base from V and 8 bases from J, the junction contained 11 bases not matched to a gene.